The sequence of this T cell receptor beta chain was determined in a study of blood T cells in healthy people across ages. Russia was home to the donors, healthy Caucasian individuals aged roughly 6 to 95. CDR1 is SGHAT, CDR2 FQDESV, per germline (reference sequence). Trimming removed 3 bases from V and 5 bases from J, with 16 bases in between. The CDR3 covers 15 residues. This clonotype was picked up a small number of times. Primed by a sample-barcoded 5' primer and a J-beta primer mix, a second PCR proceeded for 7 to 11 cycles. MiXCR, run by TCRdb on the 5' RACE reads, gives a single entry per CDR3 protein. The repertoire holds hundreds of thousands of distinct CDR3 sequences, about 54% seen once, with about two fifths in the top ten.

Sequenced sample: blood. The sequence was obtained from a man in his sixties in good health. The chain joins TRBV11-1 to TRBJ2-5, with D perhaps being TRBD1 or TRBD2 (6 bases each). DNA for the CDR3: TGTGCCAGCAGCTTCCTTCCGGGGGCTGAGGAGACCCAGTACTTC. This encodes CASSFLPGAEETQYF. Full variable domain (missing parts from reference TRBV11-1 and TRBJ2-5): EAEVAQSPRYKITEKSQAVAFWCDPISGHATLYWYRQILGQGPELLVQFQDESVVDDSQLPKDRFSAERLKGVDSTLKIQPAELGDSAMYLCASSFLPGAEETQYFGPGTRLLVL.